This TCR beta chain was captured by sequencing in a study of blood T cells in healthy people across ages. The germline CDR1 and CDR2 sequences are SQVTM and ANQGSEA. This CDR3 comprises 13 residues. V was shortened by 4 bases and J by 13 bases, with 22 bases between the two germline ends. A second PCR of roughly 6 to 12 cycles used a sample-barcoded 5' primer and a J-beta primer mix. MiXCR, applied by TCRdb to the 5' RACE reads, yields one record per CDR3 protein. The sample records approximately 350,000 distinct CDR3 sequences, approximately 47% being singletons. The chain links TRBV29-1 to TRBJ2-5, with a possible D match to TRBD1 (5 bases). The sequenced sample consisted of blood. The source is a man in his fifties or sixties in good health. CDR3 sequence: CSVAGRVLNERYF. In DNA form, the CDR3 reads TGCAGCGTTGCGGGCAGGGTGTTAAACGAGCGGTACTTC.